This T cell receptor beta chain stems from a study of blood T cell repertoires in COVID-19. The V end was cut by 6 bases, the J end by 7 bases, with 12 bases between. The V gene's germline CDR1 is MRHNA and CDR2 SNTAGT. The CDR3 runs to 12 residues. As originally analysed: Reference gene primer amplification yielded estimated nucleated cell counts. Profiling relied on immunoSEQ multiplex PCR, and the TCRdb table lists in-frame clones only, not all of them. V, J and clone size were drawn from that table, and D and trimming were deduced from the DNA. The sample comprises 120,000 to 150,000 clones, 80% of which are singletons, and over 10% rests with the top ten.

The clonotype originates from a man in his 60s with active or convalescent COVID-19. Sample: peripheral blood. The chain employs TRBV6-4 and TRBJ1-1, with D hard to call. This chain's CDR3 is CASRDKRDEAFF. The DNA of the CDR3 is TGTGCCAGCAGAGACAAGAGGGATGAAGCTTTCTTT.